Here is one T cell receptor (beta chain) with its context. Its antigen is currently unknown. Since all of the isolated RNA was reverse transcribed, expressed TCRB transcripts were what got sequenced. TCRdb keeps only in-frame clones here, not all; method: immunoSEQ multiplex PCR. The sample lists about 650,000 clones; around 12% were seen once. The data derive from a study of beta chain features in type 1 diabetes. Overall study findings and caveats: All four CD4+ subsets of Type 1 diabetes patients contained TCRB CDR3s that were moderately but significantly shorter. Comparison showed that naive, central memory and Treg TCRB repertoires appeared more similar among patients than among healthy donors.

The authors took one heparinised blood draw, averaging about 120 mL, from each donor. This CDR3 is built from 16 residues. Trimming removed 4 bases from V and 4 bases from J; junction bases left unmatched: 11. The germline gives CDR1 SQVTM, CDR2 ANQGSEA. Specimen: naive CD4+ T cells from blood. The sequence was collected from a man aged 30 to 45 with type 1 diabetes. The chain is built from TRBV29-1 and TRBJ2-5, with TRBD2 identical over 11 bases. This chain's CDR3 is CSVGLVAGGLRETQYF. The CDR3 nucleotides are TGCAGCGTTGGTTTAGTAGCGGGGGGGCTCCGAGAGACCCAGTACTTC.